The rows below give T cell receptor beta chains drawn from one sample of a study of blood T cell repertoires in COVID-19. Profiled with immunoSEQ multiplex PCR; TCRdb holds only in-frame clones, not every one. The data contain around 110,000 clones, approximately 81% of them singletons. Sequencing was carried out using peripheral blood. The receptors here all came from a middle-aged man with acute or convalescent COVID-19. Both conserved end residues are part of each CDR3. The order of the fields is clone size, V gene, D gene, J gene, CDR3 DNA, CDR3 protein. A D gene is named only where the DNA matches it firmly. Expanded clones get a size class; other rows say once, few or many, or leave the size out.

NA	TRBV5-1	TRBD1	TRBJ1-4	TGCGCCAGCAGCTTAGGGGACAGGGAAGGTGAAAAACTGTTTTTT	CASSLGDREGEKLFF
once	TRBV28	NA	TRBJ1-5	TGTGCCAGCAGTTTGTTGGGCCAGCCCCAGCATTTT	CASSLLGQPQHF
NA	TRBV18	TRBD2	TRBJ2-5	TGTGCCAGCTCACCATTCGGAGCGGGGGACCAAGAGACCCAGTACTTC	CASSPFGAGDQETQYF
NA	TRBV6-2/TRBV6-3	TRBD1	TRBJ2-1	TGTGCCAGCAGTTACCTGGGACAGTCCTCCTACAATGAGCAGTTCTTC	CASSYLGQSSYNEQFF
NA	TRBV18	TRBD2	TRBJ2-1	TGTGCCAGCTCAGCCCTAGCGGGAGACCACTACAATGAGCAGTTCTTC	CASSALAGDHYNEQFF
NA	TRBV3-1/TRBV3-2	NA	TRBJ2-7	TGTGCCAGCAGCCAGGATTATTCGGGCGAGCAGTACTTC	CASSQDYSGEQYF
NA	TRBV2	TRBD1	TRBJ1-2	TGTGCCAGCACAGGGACAGGGGGCGGTGGCTACACCTTC	CASTGTGGGGYTF
NA	TRBV28	TRBD1	TRBJ1-5	TGTGCCAGCAGCCCTCGGACAGGGACTCAGCCCCAGCATTTT	CASSPRTGTQPQHF
few	TRBV4-2	NA	TRBJ1-1	TGTGCCAGCAACCAACCTGAGTCCGCGGGGACTGAAGCTTTCTTT	CASNQPESAGTEAFF
NA	TRBV5-1	TRBD1	TRBJ2-3	TGCGCCAGCAGCTTTTGGACAGGGGGCGCCGGCACAGATACGCAGTATTTT	CASSFWTGGAGTDTQYF
few	TRBV7-9	TRBD1	TRBJ1-6	TGTGCCAGCAGCTCCGGACAGGGCTTCTTTAATTCACCCCTCCACTTT	CASSSGQGFFNSPLHF
NA	TRBV7-6	NA	TRBJ2-1	TGTGCCAGCAGCTTAGGAATGGGGCAGGGCTCAAATGAGCAGTTCTTC	CASSLGMGQGSNEQFF
NA	TRBV6-5	TRBD1	TRBJ1-2	TGTGCCAGTAGGGACAGCCTCTATGGCTACACCTTC	CASRDSLYGYTF
NA	TRBV27	TRBD1	TRBJ1-6	TGTGCCAGCAGTTTAGGGACGCAGGGGGCGTCCTATAATTCACCCCTCCACTTT	CASSLGTQGASYNSPLHF
NA	TRBV9	TRBD2	TRBJ2-5	TGTGCCAGCAGCGTAGCATTTGCGGGAGGGCAAGAGACCCAGTACTTC	CASSVAFAGGQETQYF
NA	TRBV12-3/TRBV12-4	NA	TRBJ1-1	TGTGCCAGCATCACAAGCCGCGGTACTGAAGCTTTCTTT	CASITSRGTEAFF
NA	TRBV7-2	TRBD1	TRBJ2-3	TGTGCCAGCAGCTTAAAGCCACAGGGGTCAGATACGCAGTATTTT	CASSLKPQGSDTQYF
once	TRBV5-1	TRBD1	TRBJ2-4	TGCGCCAGCAGCTTGGGTGGGACAGCCTCCAAAAACATTCAGTACTTC	CASSLGGTASKNIQYF
NA	TRBV6-2/TRBV6-3	NA	TRBJ2-2	TGTGCCAGCAGGCCTACAGGGAACACCGGGGAGCTGTTTTTT	CASRPTGNTGELFF
NA	TRBV5-1	TRBD2	TRBJ2-7	TGCGCCAGCAGCTTGTACCGACTAGCGGGAGTTGGGGAGCAGTACTTC	CASSLYRLAGVGEQYF
once	TRBV19	NA	TRBJ1-2	TGTGCCAGTAGGAGAGGGCAGCGCAACAGCTACACCTTC	CASRRGQRNSYTF
NA	TRBV28	NA	TRBJ2-3	TGTGCCAGCAACCCTGACAGCCTAGATACGCAGTATTTT	CASNPDSLDTQYF
NA	TRBV9	TRBD2	TRBJ2-1	TGTGCCAGCAGCGTAGTGCCTAGCGGGGGTTTACGGGGGCAGTTCTTC	CASSVVPSGGLRGQFF
NA	TRBV18	TRBD2	TRBJ2-7	TGTGCCAGCTCACATAGCGGGAGCCACTACGAGCAGTACTTC	CASSHSGSHYEQYF
NA	TRBV25-1	TRBD1	TRBJ2-7	TGTGCCAGCAGTGAAGGGAGACAGGGTGGCTACGAGCAGTACTTC	CASSEGRQGGYEQYF
NA	TRBV3-1/TRBV3-2	TRBD1	TRBJ2-7	TGTGCCAGCAGCTCACCGGGACAGGGTAAGTACGAGCAGTACTTC	CASSSPGQGKYEQYF
NA	TRBV7-9	NA	TRBJ2-5	TGTGCCAGCAGCTCTCGGGGGTACCAAGAGACCCAGTACTTC	CASSSRGYQETQYF
NA	TRBV7-9	TRBD2	TRBJ2-7	TGTGCCAGCAGCCCACTACTAGCGGGAGTGGGTTACGAGCAGTACTTC	CASSPLLAGVGYEQYF
NA	TRBV5-1	NA	TRBJ2-2	TGCGCCAGCAGCTCCCAAGCAGGGGCTGGGACCGGGGAGCTGTTTTTT	CASSSQAGAGTGELFF
NA	TRBV11-3	TRBD1	TRBJ2-1	TGTGCCAGCAGCTTAGAAGGTGGGACAGTGGGAGAGCAGTTCTTC	CASSLEGGTVGEQFF
NA	TRBV5-6	TRBD1	TRBJ1-4	TGTGCCAGCAGCTTTAGGGGACAGGGGAATGAAAAACTGTTTTTT	CASSFRGQGNEKLFF
NA	TRBV4-3	TRBD1	TRBJ1-3	TGCGCCAGCAGCCATGGACAGGGGACTGGAAACACCATATATTTT	CASSHGQGTGNTIYF
NA	TRBV5-1	NA	TRBJ2-4	TGCGCCAGCAGCGTAGGGGTCTGGGCCAAAAACATTCAGTACTTC	CASSVGVWAKNIQYF
NA	TRBV6-5	NA	TRBJ2-5	TGTGCCAGCAGCCCCCGACTAGGAGAAGAGACCCAGTACTTC	CASSPRLGEETQYF
NA	TRBV24-1	TRBD2	TRBJ2-1	TGTGCCACCAGTGATTTAATTAAACGGGCTAGCGGGGGGGTTTTGGACAATGAGCAGTTCTTC	CATSDLIKRASGGVLDNEQFF
NA	TRBV2	NA	TRBJ2-7	TGTGCCAGCAGCTCCGGGACAAGCTCCTACGAGCAGTACTTC	CASSSGTSSYEQYF
NA	TRBV12-3/TRBV12-4	NA	TRBJ1-1	TGTGCCAGCAGTTACAGGGTTGGCACTGAAGCTTTCTTT	CASSYRVGTEAFF
NA	TRBV30	NA	TRBJ2-6	TGTGCCTGGAGTAAAAGGGGACTGAAAACTGGGGCCAACGTCCTGACTTTC	CAWSKRGLKTGANVLTF
NA	TRBV28	TRBD2	TRBJ2-7	TGTGCCAGCAGTTTCCTCGGAGGACTAGCGGGGTACGAGCAGTACTTC	CASSFLGGLAGYEQYF
NA	TRBV3-1/TRBV3-2	NA	TRBJ2-5	TGTGCCAGCAGCCAAGATAGAAAAGAGACCCAGTACTTC	CASSQDRKETQYF
few	TRBV6-6	TRBD2	TRBJ2-7	TGTGCCAGCAGTACGGGACTAGCGGGGATGGAGCAGTACTTC	CASSTGLAGMEQYF
NA	TRBV6-1	NA	TRBJ1-1	TGTGCCAGCAGTGAACAACAGGCCAACACTGAAGCTTTCTTT	CASSEQQANTEAFF
NA	TRBV6-5	TRBD1	TRBJ1-3	TGTGCCACCTCGACAGGGTCTGGAAACACCATATATTTT	CATSTGSGNTIYF
once	TRBV29-1	NA	TRBJ1-2	TGCAGCGGAATTTTAGGAGGGGCTCTTAACTATGGCTACACCTTC	CSGILGGALNYGYTF
NA	TRBV7-2	TRBD2	TRBJ2-5	TGTGCCAGCAGCCCCGGCAGACTAGCGGGTCTCCAAGAGACCCAGTACTTC	CASSPGRLAGLQETQYF
NA	TRBV12-1	NA	TRBJ2-7	TGTGCCAGCAGCTCAACGGGACTAGCGGGAGGCGAGCAGTACTTC	CASSSTGLAGGEQYF
NA	TRBV18	NA	TRBJ2-6	TGTGCCAGCTCACACAGGAGTTCCTCAGCCGGGGCCAACGTCCTGACTTTC	CASSHRSSSAGANVLTF
NA	TRBV2	NA	TRBJ2-2	TGTGCCAGCGCCTCCCTGGACTACGGTAGCACCGGGGAGCTGTTTTTT	CASASLDYGSTGELFF
NA	TRBV3-1/TRBV3-2	NA	TRBJ2-1	TGTGCCAGCAGCCGAAGGACGGGGGACGAGCAGTTCTTC	CASSRRTGDEQFF
once	TRBV10-2	NA	TRBJ1-2	TGCGCCAGCAGTGAGGCAGGCCTCTCTAACTATGGCTACACCTTC	CASSEAGLSNYGYTF
NA	TRBV11-2	NA	TRBJ2-7	TGTGCCAGCAACACTTTAGGGGTCCGCTCCTACGAGCAGTACTTC	CASNTLGVRSYEQYF
NA	TRBV6-5	NA	TRBJ1-2	TGTGCCAGCAGTTATCGGGGCGGGGGCTATGGCTACACCTTC	CASSYRGGGYGYTF
NA	TRBV18	NA	TRBJ1-5	TGTGCCAGCTCACCATTCGAGATCGCGGGCACAAGCAATCAGCCCCAGCATTTT	CASSPFEIAGTSNQPQHF
NA	TRBV18	TRBD1	TRBJ2-4	TGTGCCAGCTCAGACCTGGGACAGAAAAACATTCAGTACTTC	CASSDLGQKNIQYF
NA	TRBV6-2/TRBV6-3	TRBD2	TRBJ2-5	TGTGCCAGCAGCTTTAGGACTAGCGGGGGGGCCATTGAGACCCAGTACTTC	CASSFRTSGGAIETQYF
NA	TRBV19	NA	TRBJ2-5	TGTGCCAGTAGTATAGATCCAGGGTGGGAGACCCAGTACTTC	CASSIDPGWETQYF
NA	TRBV7-3	TRBD1	TRBJ2-2	TGTGCCAGCAGCTCCCAGGGACAGGGGGTCGGGGAGCTGTTTTTT	CASSSQGQGVGELFF
NA	TRBV29-1	TRBD2	TRBJ2-3	TGCAGCGTTGACCGCGGGAGGGCCGTGGGAGATACGCAGTATTTT	CSVDRGRAVGDTQYF
NA	TRBV18	NA	TRBJ1-1	TGTGCCAGCTCACCCCAGGGAACTGAAGCTTTCTTT	CASSPQGTEAFF